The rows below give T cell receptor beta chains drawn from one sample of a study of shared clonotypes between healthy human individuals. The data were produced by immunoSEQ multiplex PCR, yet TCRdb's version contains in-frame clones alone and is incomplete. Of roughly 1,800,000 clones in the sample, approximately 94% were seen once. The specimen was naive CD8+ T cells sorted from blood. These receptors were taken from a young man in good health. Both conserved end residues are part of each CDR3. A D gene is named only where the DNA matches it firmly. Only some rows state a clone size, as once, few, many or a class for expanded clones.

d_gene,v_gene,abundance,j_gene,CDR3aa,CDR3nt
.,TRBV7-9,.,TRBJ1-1,CASSLGGIAEAFF,TGTGCCAGCAGCTTAGGAGGGATAGCTGAAGCTTTCTTT
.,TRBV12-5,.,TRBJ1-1,CASDPGLNTEAFF,TGTGCTAGTGATCCGGGACTGAACACTGAAGCTTTCTTT
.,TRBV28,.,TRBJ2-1,CASTSSVARDNEQFF,TGTGCCAGCACCTCCTCGGTTGCCAGGGACAATGAGCAGTTCTTC
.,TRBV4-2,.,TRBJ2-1,CASSQGGEGINEQFF,TGTGCCAGCAGCCAAGGAGGGGAAGGGATTAATGAGCAGTTCTTC
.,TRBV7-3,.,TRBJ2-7,CASSLGRISSYEQYF,TGTGCCAGCAGTTTAGGGCGGATTAGCTCCTACGAGCAGTACTTC
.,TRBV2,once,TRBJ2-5,CASSEGETAQETQYF,TGTGCCAGCAGTGAAGGCGAGACAGCCCAAGAGACCCAGTACTTC
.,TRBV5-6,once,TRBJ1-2,CASRLDLTNYGYTF,TGTGCCAGCAGACTGGACCTCACTAACTATGGCTACACCTTC
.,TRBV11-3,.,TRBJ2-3,CASSFRGDPTDTQYF,TGTGCCAGCAGCTTCCGGGGAGATCCCACAGATACGCAGTATTTT
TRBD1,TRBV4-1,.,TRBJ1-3,CASSQDATGTFGNTIYF,TGCGCCAGCAGCCAAGATGCGACAGGGACGTTCGGAAACACCATATATTTT
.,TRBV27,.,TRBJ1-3,CASSPKSWTQVNSGNTIYF,TGTGCCAGCAGTCCAAAATCATGGACGCAGGTCAACTCTGGAAACACCATATATTTT
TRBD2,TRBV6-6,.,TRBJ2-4,CASGPGLEFGIQYF,TGTGCCAGCGGGCCGGGACTAGAGTTCGGCATTCAGTACTTC
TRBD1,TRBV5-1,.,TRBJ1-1,CASSPKQGMNTEAFF,TGCGCCAGCAGCCCCAAACAGGGGATGAACACTGAAGCTTTCTTT
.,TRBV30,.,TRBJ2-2,CAWIRSTGELFF,TGTGCCTGGATTCGGAGCACCGGGGAGCTGTTTTTT
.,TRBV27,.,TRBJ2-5,CASSPSKGDSQETQYF,TGTGCCAGCAGTCCCTCTAAGGGAGACTCCCAAGAGACCCAGTACTTC
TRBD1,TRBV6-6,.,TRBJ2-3,CASQGATDTQYF,TGTGCCAGCCAGGGGGCAACAGATACGCAGTATTTT
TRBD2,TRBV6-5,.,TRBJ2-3,CASRGDSVTDTQYF,TGTGCCAGCCGGGGGGATAGCGTCACAGATACGCAGTATTTT
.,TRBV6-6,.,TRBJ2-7,CASSYLGFSYEQYF,TGTGCCAGCAGTTACTTGGGCTTTTCCTACGAGCAGTACTTC
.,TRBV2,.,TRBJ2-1,CASSFRALNNEQFF,TGTGCCAGCAGTTTCCGGGCCCTTAACAATGAGCAGTTCTTC
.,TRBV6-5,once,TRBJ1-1,CASRDGNTEAFF,TGTGCCAGCAGGGACGGGAACACTGAAGCTTTCTTT
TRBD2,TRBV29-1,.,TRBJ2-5,CSVDGTSGELQETQYF,TGCAGCGTTGACGGGACTAGCGGGGAGCTCCAAGAGACCCAGTACTTC
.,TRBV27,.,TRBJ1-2,CASSLAGEVYGYTF,TGTGCCAGCAGTCTGGCAGGGGAAGTCTATGGCTACACCTTC
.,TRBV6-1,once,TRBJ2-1,CASRGSSYNEQFF,TGTGCCAGCAGGGGGAGCTCCTACAATGAGCAGTTCTTC
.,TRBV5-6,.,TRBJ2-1,CASSLGGFLSSYNEQFF,TGTGCCAGCAGCTTGGGGGGGTTTCTGTCCTCCTACAATGAGCAGTTCTTC
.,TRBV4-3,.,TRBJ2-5,CASSQSLETETQYF,TGCGCCAGCAGCCAATCTCTCGAAACGGAGACCCAGTACTTC
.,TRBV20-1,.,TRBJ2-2,CSASRAGELFF,TGCAGTGCTAGTAGAGCCGGGGAGCTGTTTTTT
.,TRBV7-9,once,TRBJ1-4,CASSGTNEKLFF,TGTGCCAGCTCAGGGACTAATGAAAAACTGTTTTTT
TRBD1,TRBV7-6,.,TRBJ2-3,CASSLGQGTDTQYF,TGTGCCAGCAGCCTGGGACAGGGGACAGATACGCAGTATTTT
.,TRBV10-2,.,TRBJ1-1,CASSLENTEAFF,TGCGCCAGCAGTTTAGAGAACACTGAAGCTTTCTTT
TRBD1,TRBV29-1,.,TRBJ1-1,CSVRHKGTGDLNTEAFF,TGCAGCGTTCGCCATAAAGGGACAGGCGATTTGAACACTGAAGCTTTCTTT
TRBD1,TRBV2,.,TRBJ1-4,CASRITGGEEKLFF,TGTGCCAGCAGAATAACAGGGGGCGAAGAAAAACTGTTTTTT
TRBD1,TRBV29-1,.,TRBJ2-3,CSGTGGMTDTQYF,TGCAGCGGGACAGGGGGGATGACAGATACGCAGTATTTT
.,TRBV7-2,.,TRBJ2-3,CASSLIVAGRTDTQYF,TGTGCCAGCAGCTTAATCGTGGCGGGACGCACAGATACGCAGTATTTT
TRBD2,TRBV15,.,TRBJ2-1,CATSGFTSSGMSSYNEQFF,TGTGCCACCAGCGGTTTCACGAGTAGCGGGATGAGCTCCTACAATGAGCAGTTCTTC
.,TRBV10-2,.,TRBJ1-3,CASRQDPDPGNTIYF,TGCGCCAGCAGGCAAGACCCGGACCCTGGAAACACCATATATTTT
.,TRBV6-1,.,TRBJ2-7,CASRRDGSYEQYF,TGTGCCAGCCGCCGGGACGGCTCCTACGAGCAGTACTTC
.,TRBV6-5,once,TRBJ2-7,CASSPGQGGHEQYF,TGTGCCAGCAGCCCAGGGCAGGGTGGCCACGAGCAGTACTTC